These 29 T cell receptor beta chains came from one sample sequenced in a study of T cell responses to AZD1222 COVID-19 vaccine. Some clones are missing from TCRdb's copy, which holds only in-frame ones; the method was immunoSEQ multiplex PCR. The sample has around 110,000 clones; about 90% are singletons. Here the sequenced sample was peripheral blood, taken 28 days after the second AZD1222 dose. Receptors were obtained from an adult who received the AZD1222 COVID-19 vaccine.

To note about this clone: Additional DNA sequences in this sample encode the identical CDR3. Here the CDR3 reads CSARGYEQYF. The DNA for the CDR3 is TGCAGTGCCCGGGGGTACGAGCAGTACTTC. This rearrangement joins TRBV20-1 to TRBJ2-7; D might be TRBD2 (6 bases). The CDR3 runs to 10 residues. Germline loops: CDR1 DFQATT, CDR2 SNEGSKA (reference sequence). V lost 6 bases, J lost 4 bases, and 7 bases lay in between.

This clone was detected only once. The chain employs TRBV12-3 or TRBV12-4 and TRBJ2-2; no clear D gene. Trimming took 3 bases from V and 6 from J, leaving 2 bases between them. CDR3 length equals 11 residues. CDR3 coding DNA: TGTGCCAGCAGTTTCGCCGGGGAGCTGTTTTTT. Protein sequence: CASSFAGELFF.

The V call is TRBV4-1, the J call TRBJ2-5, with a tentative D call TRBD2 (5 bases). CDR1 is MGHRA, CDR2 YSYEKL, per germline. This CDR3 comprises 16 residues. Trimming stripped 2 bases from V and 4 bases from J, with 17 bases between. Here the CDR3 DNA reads TGCGCCAGCAGCCAACCCCGGGGAAGGATCGGAGAGACCCAGTACTTC. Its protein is CASSQPRGRIGETQYF.

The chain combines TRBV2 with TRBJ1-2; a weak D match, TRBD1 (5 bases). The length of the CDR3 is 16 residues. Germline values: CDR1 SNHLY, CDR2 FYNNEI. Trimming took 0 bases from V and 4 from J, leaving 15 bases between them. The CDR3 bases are TGTGCCAGCAGTGAAGCGCTTGGGGGGTCCGGCTATGGCTACACCTTC. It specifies CASSEALGGSGYGYTF.

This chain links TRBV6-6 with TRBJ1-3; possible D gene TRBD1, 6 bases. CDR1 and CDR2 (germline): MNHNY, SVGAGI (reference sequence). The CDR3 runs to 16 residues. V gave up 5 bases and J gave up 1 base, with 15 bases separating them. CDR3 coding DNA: TGTGCCAGCAGTAAACAGGGTTTCCTGTCTGGAAACACCATATATTTT. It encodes CASSKQGFLSGNTIYF.

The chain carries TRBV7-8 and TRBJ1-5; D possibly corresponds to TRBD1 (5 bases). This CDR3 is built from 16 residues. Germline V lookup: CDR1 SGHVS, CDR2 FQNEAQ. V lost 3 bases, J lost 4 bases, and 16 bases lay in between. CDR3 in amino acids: CASSFETALLNQPQHF. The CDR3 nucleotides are TGTGCCAGCAGCTTTGAGACAGCGCTTCTAAATCAGCCCCAGCATTTT.

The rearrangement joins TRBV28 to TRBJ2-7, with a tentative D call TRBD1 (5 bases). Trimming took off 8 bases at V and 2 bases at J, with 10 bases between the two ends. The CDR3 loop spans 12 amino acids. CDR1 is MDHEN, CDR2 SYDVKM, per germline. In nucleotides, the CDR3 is TGTGCCAGCTGTGACAGTCCCTACGAGCAGTACTTC. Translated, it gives CASCDSPYEQYF.

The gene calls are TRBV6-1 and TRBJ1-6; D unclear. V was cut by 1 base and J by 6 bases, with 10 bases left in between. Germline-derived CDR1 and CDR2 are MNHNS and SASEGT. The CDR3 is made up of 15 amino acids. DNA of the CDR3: TGTGCCAGCAGTGAAGAGGAGGGTTCTAATTCACCCCTCCACTTT. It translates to CASSEEEGSNSPLHF.

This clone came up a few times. The CDR3 DNA is TGTGCCACCAGCAGAGATCGGGGGGAGCCAGGGCAGTTCTTC. Translated: CATSRDRGEPGQFF. The chain carries TRBV15 and TRBJ2-1; 7 bases are shared with TRBD2. V was pared by 0 bases and J by 12 bases, with 8 bases of the junction left unmatched. The length of the CDR3 is 14 residues. Germline CDR1 LNHNV, CDR2 YYDKDF (reference sequence).

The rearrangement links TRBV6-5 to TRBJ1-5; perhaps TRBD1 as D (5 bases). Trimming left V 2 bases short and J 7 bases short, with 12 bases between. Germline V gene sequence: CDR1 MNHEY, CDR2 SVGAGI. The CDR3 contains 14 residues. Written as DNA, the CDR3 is TGTGCCAGCAGTTACGGTCAGGGAGGCCAGCCCCAGCATTTT. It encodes CASSYGQGGQPQHF.

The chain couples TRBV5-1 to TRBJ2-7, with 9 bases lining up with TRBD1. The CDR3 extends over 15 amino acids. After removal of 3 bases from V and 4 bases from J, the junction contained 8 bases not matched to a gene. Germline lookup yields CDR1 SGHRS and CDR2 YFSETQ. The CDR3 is CASSYSPGQGYEQYF. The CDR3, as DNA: TGCGCCAGCAGCTACTCACCGGGACAGGGTTACGAGCAGTACTTC.

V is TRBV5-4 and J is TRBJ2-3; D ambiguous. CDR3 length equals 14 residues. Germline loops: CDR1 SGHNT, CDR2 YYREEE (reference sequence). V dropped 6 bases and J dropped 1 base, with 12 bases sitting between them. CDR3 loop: CASTSHSGTDTQYF. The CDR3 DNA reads TGTGCCAGCACCTCCCACAGCGGCACAGATACGCAGTATTTT.

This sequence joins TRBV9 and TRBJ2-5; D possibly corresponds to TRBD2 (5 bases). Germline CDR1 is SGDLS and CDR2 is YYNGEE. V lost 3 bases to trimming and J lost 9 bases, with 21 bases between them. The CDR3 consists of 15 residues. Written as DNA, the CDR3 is TGTGCCAGCAGCGCCGAATGGACTGCCTGGAGTCCCCAGTACTTC. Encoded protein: CASSAEWTAWSPQYF.

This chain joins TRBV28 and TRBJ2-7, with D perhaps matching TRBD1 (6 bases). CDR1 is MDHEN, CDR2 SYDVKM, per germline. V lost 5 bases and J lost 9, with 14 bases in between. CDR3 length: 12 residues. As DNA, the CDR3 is TGTGCCAGCAGTCCAGGGGTTGTAGGGCAGTACTTC. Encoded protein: CASSPGVVGQYF.

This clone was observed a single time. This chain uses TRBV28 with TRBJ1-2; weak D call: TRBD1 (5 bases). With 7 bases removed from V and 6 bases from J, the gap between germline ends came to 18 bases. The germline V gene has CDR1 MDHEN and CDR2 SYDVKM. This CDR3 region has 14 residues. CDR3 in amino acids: CASTTAGVGDGYTF. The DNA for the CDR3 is TGTGCCAGCACCACGGCGGGGGTTGGAGATGGCTACACCTTC.

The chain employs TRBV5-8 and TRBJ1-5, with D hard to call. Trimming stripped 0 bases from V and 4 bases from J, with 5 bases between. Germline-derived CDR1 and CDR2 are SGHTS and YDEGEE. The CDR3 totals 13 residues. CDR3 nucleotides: TGTGCCAGCAGCTTGGGGAAAAATCAGCCCCAGCATTTT. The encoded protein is CASSLGKNQPQHF. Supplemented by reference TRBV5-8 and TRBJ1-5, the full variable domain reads EAGVTQSPTHLIKTRGQQATLRCSPISGHTSVYWYQQALGLGLQFLLWYDEGEERNRGNFPPRFSGRQFPNYSSELNVNALELEDSALYLCASSLGKNQPQHFGDGTRLSIL.

CDR3 amino acids: CASSFRLAGDNEQFF. CDR3 nucleotide sequence: TGTGCCAGCAGCTTCAGACTAGCGGGTGACAATGAGCAGTTCTTC. The rearrangement uses TRBV7-9 and TRBJ2-1, with TRBD2 identical over 10 bases. J gave up 5 bases and V 3 bases, and 4 bases lay outside the gene matches. The CDR3 runs to 15 residues. Germline loops: CDR1 SEHNR, CDR2 FQNEAQ (reference sequence). The variable domain in full, completed from reference TRBV7-9 and TRBJ2-1, reads DTGVSQNPRHKITKRGQNVTFRCDPISEHNRLYWYRQTLGQGPEFLTYFQNEAQLEKSRLLSDRFSAERPKGSFSTLEIQRTEQGDSAMYLCASSFRLAGDNEQFFGPGTRLTVL.

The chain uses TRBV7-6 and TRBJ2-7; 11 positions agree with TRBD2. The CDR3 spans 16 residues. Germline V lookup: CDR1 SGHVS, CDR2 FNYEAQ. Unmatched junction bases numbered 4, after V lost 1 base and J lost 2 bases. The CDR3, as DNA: TGTGCCAGCAGCTTAGAGACTAGCGGGAACCCCTACGAGCAGTACTTC. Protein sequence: CASSLETSGNPYEQYF.

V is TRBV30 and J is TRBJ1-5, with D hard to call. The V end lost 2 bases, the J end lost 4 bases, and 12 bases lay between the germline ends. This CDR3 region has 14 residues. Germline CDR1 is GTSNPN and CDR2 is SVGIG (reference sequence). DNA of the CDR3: TGTGCCTGGAGTATGATGACGAGAAATCAGCCCCAGCATTTT. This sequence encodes CAWSMMTRNQPQHF.

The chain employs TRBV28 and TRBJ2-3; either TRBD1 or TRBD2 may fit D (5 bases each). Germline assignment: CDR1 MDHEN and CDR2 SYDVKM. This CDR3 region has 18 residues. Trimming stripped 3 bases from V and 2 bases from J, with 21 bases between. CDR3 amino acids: CASSLGLGARMITDTQYF. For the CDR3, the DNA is TGTGCCAGCAGTTTGGGCCTCGGGGCTAGAATGATCACAGATACGCAGTATTTT. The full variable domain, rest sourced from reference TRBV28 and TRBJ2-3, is DVKVTQSSRYLVKRTGEKVFLECVQDMDHENMFWYRQDPGLGLRLIYFSYDVKMKEKGDIPEGYSVSREKKERFSLILESASTNQTSMYLCASSLGLGARMITDTQYFGPGTRLTVL.

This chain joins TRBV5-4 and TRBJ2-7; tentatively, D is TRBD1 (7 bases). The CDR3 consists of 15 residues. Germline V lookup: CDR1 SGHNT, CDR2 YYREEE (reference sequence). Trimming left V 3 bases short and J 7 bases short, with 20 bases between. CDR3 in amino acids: CASSSIAASRGEQYF. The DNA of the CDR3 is TGTGCCAGCAGCTCGATAGCGGCCTCCAGGGGGGAGCAGTACTTC. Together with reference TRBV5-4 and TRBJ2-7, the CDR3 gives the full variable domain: ETGVTQSPTHLIKTRGQQVTLRCSSQSGHNTVSWYQQALGQGPQFIFQYYREEENGRGNFPPRFSGLQFPNYSSELNVNALELDDSALYLCASSSIAASRGEQYFGPGTRLTVT.

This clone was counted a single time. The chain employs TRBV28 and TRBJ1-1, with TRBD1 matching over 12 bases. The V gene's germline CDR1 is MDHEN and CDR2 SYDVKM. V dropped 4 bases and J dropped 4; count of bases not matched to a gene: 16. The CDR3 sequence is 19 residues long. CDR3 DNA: TGTGCCAGCAGTTCCCTCCGGGACAGGGGGCGGCATGGGAGCACTGAAGCTTTCTTT. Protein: CASSSLRDRGRHGSTEAFF.

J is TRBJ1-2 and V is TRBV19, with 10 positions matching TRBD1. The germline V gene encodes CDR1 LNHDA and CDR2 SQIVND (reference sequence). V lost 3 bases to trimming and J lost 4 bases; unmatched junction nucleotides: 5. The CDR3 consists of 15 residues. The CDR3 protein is CASSMEGQGSYGYTF. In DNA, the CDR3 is TGTGCCAGTAGTATGGAGGGACAGGGGAGCTATGGCTACACCTTC. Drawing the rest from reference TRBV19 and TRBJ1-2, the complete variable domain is DGGITQSPKYLFRKEGQNVTLSCEQNLNHDAMYWYRQDPGQGLRLIYYSQIVNDFQKGDIAEGYSVSREKKESFPLTVTSAQKNPTAFYLCASSMEGQGSYGYTFGSGTRLTVV.

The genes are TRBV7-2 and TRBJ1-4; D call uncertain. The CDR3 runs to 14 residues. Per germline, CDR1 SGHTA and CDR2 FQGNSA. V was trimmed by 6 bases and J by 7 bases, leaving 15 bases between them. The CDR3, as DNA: TGTGCCAGCAGTCCTAGGGCTTTTGGTGAAAAACTGTTTTTT. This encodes CASSPRAFGEKLFF.

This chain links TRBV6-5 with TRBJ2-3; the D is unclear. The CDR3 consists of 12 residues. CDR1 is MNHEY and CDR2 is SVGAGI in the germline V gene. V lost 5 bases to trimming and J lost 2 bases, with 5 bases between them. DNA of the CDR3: TGTGCCAGCAGTCAAAACACAGATACGCAGTATTTT. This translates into CASSQNTDTQYF.

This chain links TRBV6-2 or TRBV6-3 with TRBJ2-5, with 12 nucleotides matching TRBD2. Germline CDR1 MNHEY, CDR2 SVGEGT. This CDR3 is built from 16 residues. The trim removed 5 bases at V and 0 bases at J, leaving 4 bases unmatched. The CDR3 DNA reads TGTGCCAGCAGTGACGGGACTAGCGGGTACCAAGAGACCCAGTACTTC. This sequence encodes CASSDGTSGYQETQYF.

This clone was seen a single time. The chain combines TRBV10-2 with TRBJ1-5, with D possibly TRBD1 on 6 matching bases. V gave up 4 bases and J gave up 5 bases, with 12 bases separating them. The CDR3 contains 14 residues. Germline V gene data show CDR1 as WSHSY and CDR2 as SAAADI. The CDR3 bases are TGCGCCAGCAGTGCAGGACAGAGAGATCAGCCCCAGCATTTT. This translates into CASSAGQRDQPQHF.

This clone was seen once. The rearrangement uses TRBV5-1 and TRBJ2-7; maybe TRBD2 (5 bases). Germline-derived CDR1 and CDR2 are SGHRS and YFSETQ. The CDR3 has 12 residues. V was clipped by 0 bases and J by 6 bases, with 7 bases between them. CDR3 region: CASSLEGSEQYF. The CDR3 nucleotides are TGCGCCAGCAGCTTGGAAGGGAGCGAGCAGTACTTC.

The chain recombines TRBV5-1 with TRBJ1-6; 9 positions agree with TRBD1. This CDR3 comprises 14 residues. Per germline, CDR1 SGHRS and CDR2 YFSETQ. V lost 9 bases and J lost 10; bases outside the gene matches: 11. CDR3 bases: TGCGCCACGCGTCCGGGACAGGGATTCTCACCCCTCCACTTT. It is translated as CATRPGQGFSPLHF.